This T cell receptor (beta chain) was sequenced in a study of OX40 agonist ivuxolimab in advanced cancers. Concerning the study at large: Ivuxolimab, which targeted the costimulatory receptor OX40 (CD134), was an agonistic, fully human IgG2 monoclonal antibody. Intravenous ivuxolimab was administered to patients every 2 weeks at six dose levels: 0.01, 0.1, 0.3, 1.5, 3 and 10 mg/kg. Of the approximately 50 dose-escalation patients, hepatocellular carcinoma was present in about 20, melanoma in some 15, renal cell carcinoma in 9 and head and neck cancer in 9. The dose-escalation cohort was around 83% male with a mean age of roughly 60 years, ranging from roughly 23 to 90. Patients were allowed to have had prior anti-PD-1, anti-PD-L1 or anti-CTLA-4 therapy, and approximately 40% of the dose-escalation patients had been treated with checkpoint inhibitors. Three dose-escalation patients achieved partial responses, one with hepatocellular carcinoma and two with cutaneous melanoma. Peripheral TCRbeta sequencing was intended to test whether TCR sequence diversity was altered and clonal T-cell expansion was caused by ivuxolimab. The monotherapy dose-escalation portion (N = 52 patients) of the phase I ivuxolimab trial is reported in the paper.

Overall study results and their limits: In the 0.1-3.0 mg/kg groups, partial responders were among the patients with the lowest normalized peripheral clonal expansion, particularly in CD8+ T cells. After ivuxolimab, expanded clones were on average more numerous among CD8+ T cells than among CD4+ T cells. At doses of 0.1 to 3.0 mg/kg, clonal expansion of both CD4+ and CD8+ T cells in blood was seen between baseline and week 6. Low levels of normalized T-cell clonal expansion were also seen in some nonresponding patients. Which antigens the clonally expanded peripheral T cells were specific for was not determined.

This clone was detected once. The antigen this receptor binds is unknown. An end of the junction differs from the germline gene, which may be a read error. Via the germline V gene, CDR1 is SGHTS and CDR2 YDEGEE. The CDR3, cysteine through phenylalanine, is 14 amino acids long. CDR3 DNA only is kept here, 42 bases in frame from base 1. Genomic DNA was extracted from sorted cells for sequencing of the TCRbeta CDR3 region. TCRbeta CDR3 regions were sequenced using the immunoSEQ Assay. TCRdb holds this immuneACCESS table with in-frame rearrangements only. Some clones are missing; in checked studies, unresolved V genes explain under half, and the rest has no known cause. The sample table lists tens of thousands of clones, approximately 81% of them with a count of one. 4.6% of the sample comes from the top ten. Patients with autoimmune disease history or receiving systemic immunosuppression were excluded from the trial. In every dose cohort, peripheral blood was drawn for TCR sequencing at baseline, cycle 4 day 1, and cycle 7 day 1. Samples were obtained from an open-label, multicenter, first-in-human phase I dose-escalation trial of ivuxolimab. Adults with locally advanced or metastatic melanoma, renal cell carcinoma, hepatocellular carcinoma or head and neck squamous cell carcinoma were enrolled in the trial. Before TCR sequencing, CD4+ T cells and CD8+ T cells from peripheral blood were sorted into separate populations.

The chain links TRBV5-8 with TRBJ2-7, with 15 central nucleotides matching TRBD2. The clonotype originates from an adult with an advanced solid tumor such as melanoma, head and neck, liver or kidney cancer. This material consisted of CD4+ or CD8+ T cells sorted from blood, taken in a trial of the OX40 agonist ivuxolimab. The CDR3 protein: CASSLGLAGGEQYF. The sequenced DNA is TGTGCCAGCAGTTTGGGACTAGCGGGAGGCGAGCAGTACTTC. Reference TRBV5-8 and TRBJ2-7 genes cover what lies past the CDR3, so the full variable domain is EAGVTQSPTHLIKTRGQQATLRCSPISGHTSVYWYQQALGLGLQFLLWYDEGEERNRGNFPPRFSGRQFPNYSSELNVNALELEDSALYLCASSLGLAGGEQYFGPGTRLTVT.